Included here is one T cell receptor beta chain sequence, with context. This clonotype turned up a few times. Its antigen remains undetermined. No clone much larger than this one lies a single base away; base qualities are absent. RNA was extracted using the RNeasy kit, and about 0.45 to 1 ug of the RNA was reverse transcribed with random hexamers. TCR beta CDR3 regions were amplified with the immunoSEQ multiplex PCR assay covering 54 Vbeta and 13 Jbeta segments. PCR amplification bias was corrected by using a synthetic template baseline for primer optimization and computational correction. Concerning the study's data processing: Reads were annotated to V, D and J genes according to IMGT and were analyzed with immunoSEQ Analyzer, with only productive sequences retained. Clonality was computed as one minus Shannon entropy normalized by log2 of the number of productive unique sequences. Public and private clones were assessed among the 100 most prevalent clones of each patient and control. Susac-specific clones were defined as absent from healthy and MS cohorts, 850 to 1,300 published viral clones and other ImmuneACCESS disease sequences. TCRdb cleaned the public reads at Q25 with fastp, built clones with MiXCR and kept in-frame beta chains. One record per CDR3 amino acid sequence lists the most common genes and DNA. In this record, the V and J calls reflect TCRdb's handling and not the investigators' own analysis. The sample records about 90,000 distinct CDR3 sequences, 90% to 95% of which are singletons. In total, the top ten clones hold less than 0.35% of the sample.

V is reduced by 5 bases and J by 0 bases, leaving a spacing of 5 bases between them. CDR1 and CDR2, looked up from the germline V gene (reference sequence), are MNHEY and SMNVEV. From the cysteine through the phenylalanine, the CDR3 covers 14 amino acids. Only the CDR3 DNA stays, 42 bases, in frame from base 1. This sample was included in a study of CD8 T cells in Susac syndrome (dated by TCRdb to the late 2010s). About the investigation overall: Repertoire sequencing was used to test whether CD8+ T cell activation and differentiation in Susac syndrome was antigen driven. Clonality of the CD8+ T cell repertoire was compared between around eleven healthy donors, approximately 14 Susac syndrome patients and about 15 multiple sclerosis patients.

The study at large found these results: The TCR sequencing and HLA analysis was acknowledged to have included a relatively small number of individuals.

Peripheral blood CD8+ and CD4+ T cells from healthy donors, Susac syndrome patients and multiple sclerosis patients were profiled using high-throughput TCR beta sequencing. Healthy donors were included as age- and sex-matched controls. CD8+ TEMRA cells were enriched by FACS, while bulk CD8+ and CD4+ T cells were purified by magnetic negative isolation. Blood was drawn into EDTA tubes, processed within 24 hours, and PBMCs were isolated by density gradient centrifugation. PBMCs destined for TCR sequencing were cryopreserved in liquid nitrogen and later thawed in a 37 °C water bath. The sorted or isolated CD4+, CD8+ and CD8+ TEMRA cells had a purity of 90% or higher.

The specimen sequenced was CD8+ T cells from PBMCs. The sequence joins TRBV27 to TRBJ2-6; a confident D gene designation cannot be given. This sequence was found in a human donor in good health. The CDR3 is CASSLYSGANVLTF. The base sequence is TGTGCCAGCAGTCTTTACTCTGGGGCCAACGTCCTGACTTTC.